This T cell receptor beta chain derives from a study of cytomegalovirus exposure and HLA in healthy donors (dated by TCRdb to the late 2010s). About the investigation overall: In an earlier analysis of under 750 of the donors, 276 Gb of sequence data and 100 million or so unique TCR beta sequences from roughly 180 million T cells were reported. To decide whether each TCR beta V gene segment behaved as functional or pseudogenic, an earlier analysis of fewer than 750 of the donors relied on high-throughput TCR beta sequencing. Every discovery cohort repertoire had been produced on one sequencing platform. Of the approximately 400 genotyped donors, 75% to 85% were placed in the genetic ancestry cluster associated with self-reported Caucasian donors. Both class I and class II loci were covered by HLA typing, at four-digit resolution. The T cell repertoires of 666 subjects were profiled by immunosequencing and related to cytomegalovirus serostatus. A later analysis re-analyzed previously published TCR beta repertoires from 650 to 800 donors and added high-resolution HLA genotyping to study TCR occurrence patterns. Alongside the repertoire data, information on donor age, sex, ethnicity and CMV serostatus was compiled. To predict cytomegalovirus infection status, the study combined high-throughput TCR immunosequencing, statistical association of individual TCRs with disease status, and machine learning. The later analysis used no new phenotypic data to find candidate immune exposures, relying instead on TCR beta sequences and their occurrence across donors. A separate validation cohort of roughly 110 different subjects was used in addition to the roughly 670-subject first cohort. About 310 gigabases of sequencing data and tens of millions of unique TCR sequences were included in an early release covering several hundred HLA-typed donors. Typing coverage varied by locus: roughly 620-640 donors for A, B, C, DRB1 and DQB1; approximately 520 for DQA1; 606 for DPA1; some 470 for DPB1. The study aimed to test whether signatures of past pathogen exposure could be identified by cataloging public T cell receptors. Genome-wide SNP genotypes for about 65% of the 666 donors were used in a later genetic analysis, which treated that subset as a discovery cohort. Because of strong linkage in the cohort, five DR-DQ haplotypes were treated as single units for association and clustering. On average, around 230,000 unique TCR beta nucleotide sequences were sequenced per donor among 300 to 500 genotyped donors of the cohort, with about 19% of those sequences being non-productive.

The germline ends are 15 bases apart after V is trimmed by 5 bases and J by 4 bases. The CDR3, cysteine through phenylalanine, is 14 amino acids long. Kept here is only the CDR3 DNA, which spans 42 bases and is read in frame from base 1. CDR1 and CDR2 were assigned from the germline V gene as SGHDT and YYEEEE. The cohort comprised fewer than 700 healthy bone marrow donors. Cohort members were all nominally healthy when sampled, although unrecorded immune exposures were likely present. The donor was CMV seropositive and belonged to the group of 250 to 300 seropositive cohort members. A peripheral blood sample was provided by each donor, and peripheral blood mononuclear cells were used for TCR beta sequencing. The Qiagen DNeasy Blood Extraction Kit was used to extract genomic DNA from the blood cell samples. What the work shows at the level of the full study, not this receptor alone: Most TCR sequences were observed very rarely across donors, whereas some public TCRs were present in many individuals. About 15 rarely observed V segments, including chromosome 9 orphons, were excluded from the earlier analysis of almost 600 of the donors because counts were too low. Because the 87-base-pair reads could not distinguish some IMGT-functional V segments, including TRBV6-2 and TRBV6-3, those segments were excluded. For the cohort, immune exposure information was limited to CMV serostatus. In a later genetic analysis, a missense DCLRE1C variant was associated with V-gene and J-gene trimming of TCR beta chains, and the association was replicated in an independent cohort. A later analysis reported that several top co-occurrence clusters appeared linked to parvovirus B19, influenza, CMV and Epstein-Barr virus. Only TCR beta chains were sequenced in this cohort, and the absence of alpha or paired-chain data limited detectable features. A later analysis found that HLA-associated TCR beta chains were more clonally expanded and had lower generation probabilities than equally common non-associated chains. The classifier was reported to diagnose cytomegalovirus status with high specificity and sensitivity in both the original cohort and the validation cohort. Linkage disequilibrium might explain the correlated functional status among segregating V segments, but an unknown experimental factor could not be excluded. According to a later analysis, TCR association rates differed among HLA loci, with DRB1 alleles showing the most associated TCRs and HLA-C alleles showing the fewest. Assigning TCR associations to individual alleles was difficult when HLA alleles, especially DR and DQ, strongly co-occurred. In the study, around 160 TCR beta chains were listed as associated with cytomegalovirus. Compared with the approximately 720-donor mean, donors in an Asian-associated ancestry cluster had fewer N-insertions in productive TCRs, according to a later genetic analysis. In vitro tests confirmed that three of the cytomegalovirus-associated TCR beta chains recognize cytomegalovirus antigens. A further reported finding was that TCR beta sequences accurately predicted the HLA-A and HLA-B alleles for most subjects in the first cohort. Sequencing depth was assumed to be roughly uniform across donors in the presence/absence analyses, though that assumption may not hold. A cluster of highly shared sequence variants was judged likely to represent a technical artifact of the sequencing pipeline. Most CMV-associated TCR beta chains appeared to be HLA-restricted in a later analysis, and the HLA associations seemed to be driven largely by CMV exposure. An earlier analysis of 587 of the donors showed that most TCR beta V segments appeared in productive rearrangements either about 90% or about 30% of the time, which broadly matched IMGT annotations. Specific HLA alleles were associated with 15,000 to 20,000 TCR beta sequences at a false discovery rate of 0.05 in a later analysis. The authors suggested that the approach could potentially be generalized to other disease states and immunological phenotypes. Because HLA typing was unavailable for some donors at each locus, only the typed subset was used in association tests.

To note about this clone: The antigen this receptor binds is unknown. Base qualities are not at hand, and no much larger clone is one base apart.

The method behind the library was the immunoSEQ multiplex PCR assay. The multiplex PCR relied on a mix of 60 forward primers for TCR Vbeta segments and 13 reverse primers for TCR Jbeta segments. A multiplex PCR assay on genomic DNA amplified the CDR3 region of rearranged TCR beta genes. The Illumina HiSeq System was used to sequence the amplified TCR beta libraries as 87-base-pair reads. Per the authors' processing: A later analysis counted some 80 million unique TCR beta chains across the 550 to 750 repertoires, and some 12 million of these chains were shared by at least two donors. Raw reads were error-corrected and collapsed into unique sequences with a nearest-neighbor algorithm that merged closely related sequences to remove PCR and sequencing errors. CDR3 sequences were aligned to IMGT reference sequences to assign V, D and J gene segments. For a sequence to be retained, a match of at least six nucleotides to both a V gene segment and a J gene segment was required. A rearrangement was called productive if the CDR3 had no stop codons and remained in frame with V and J, and every other rearrangement was called non-productive. Following IMGT convention, CDR3 was defined as the stretch from the second conserved V-encoded cysteine to the conserved J-encoded phenylalanine. The earlier analysis of fewer than 750 of the donors excluded sequences that lacked an unambiguous match to a single V gene segment. In an earlier analysis of approximately 550 of the donors, V segments were called functional above 56.7% productive rearrangements and were called segregating when the between-donor standard deviation exceeded 5%. A statistical classification framework was built to diagnose cytomegalovirus status from the catalog of TCR beta chain sequences. In a later analysis, TCR nucleotide sequences were compared against IMGT/GENE-DB human TR gene sequences so that V and J genes could be assigned. A later analysis assigned CDR3 sequences and most-parsimonious VDJ recombination scenarios with the TCRdist pipeline. In a later analysis, each TCR beta chain was defined by its CDR3 amino acid sequence together with its V-gene family, and reads lacking a unique V-gene family were excluded. To address suspected cross-contamination and a sequencing artifact, a later analysis removed a few hundred highly shared, low-generation-probability nucleotide sequences. In a later analysis, a clonal expansion index for each public chain was calculated from normalized within-repertoire ranks of inferred template counts. In a later analysis, generation probabilities were computed with a VDJ recombination model fitted to out-of-frame rearrangements, and the resulting probabilities were checked against IGoR. A later analysis scored TCR-TCR, TCR-HLA and TCR-CMV co-occurrence with hypergeometric tests, applying a repertoire-size bias correction to TCR pairs. To estimate false discovery rates, a later analysis permuted the HLA or CMV assignments 20 times. A later analysis grouped co-occurring TCRs with DBSCAN, adding TCRdist sequence similarity when clustering within HLA-allele-positive subsets. For co-occurrence clustering, repertoires with fewer than 30,000 or more than 120,000 public chains were excluded, along with roughly 5 repertoires with anomalous nucleotide sharing. TCRdb limited this immuneACCESS table to in-frame rearrangements with V and J called. A share of clones is missing; checked studies link under half to unresolved V genes, and the rest is unexplained. Clone size and the V and J calls come from that table; the DNA yielded D and trimming. Present in this sample are around 250,000 clones, 80% to 85% of which were seen just once. The ten largest clones capture under 8% of the sample.

The rearranged chain carries TRBV5-6 and TRBJ1-2; no D segment can be confidently identified. The sequenced material came from PBMCs. This TCR came from a woman aged 55-69 years in good health and CMV-seropositive. The DNA sequence is as follows: TGTGCCAGCAGTTTAAGCGGGAGCAGCTATGGCTACACCTTC. It translates to CASSLSGSSYGYTF.